The 30 T cell receptor beta chains given below trace back to one sample, sequenced in a study of T cell responses to AZD1222 COVID-19 vaccine (dated by TCRdb to about 2021). The library was prepared using the immunoSEQ multiplex PCR assay. This immuneACCESS table, as held by TCRdb, lists in-frame sequences with V and J called but not all clones. Of the missing ones, under half trace to an unresolved V gene in checked studies; the others have no known cause. The sample data list 90,000 to 120,000 clones, and 86% of these were observed just once. The top ten constitute 3% to 3.5% of the sample. Reading the label with the study, this specimen's time point is: baseline before first vaccination. The input for sequencing was peripheral blood, taken on day 0 of AZD1222 vaccination. These TCRs come from an adult in good health.

The V gene is TRBV5-4, the J gene TRBJ1-1, with 8 bases fitting TRBD1. In germline, CDR1 is SGHNT, CDR2 YYREEE (reference sequence). This CDR3 has 15 residues. With V trimmed by 4 bases and J by 0 bases, 5 bases remained unmatched. The CDR3 coding sequence is TGTGCCAGCAGCCCCTGGACAGGGATGAACACTGAAGCTTTCTTT. It codes for CASSPWTGMNTEAFF.

The chain carries TRBV19 and TRBJ2-3; D unclear. The CDR3 covers 16 residues. Germline V gene sequence: CDR1 LNHDA, CDR2 SQIVND (reference sequence). With 3 bases removed from V and 1 base from J, the gap between germline ends came to 14 bases. The CDR3 region is CASSIGPPDGTDTQYF. The CDR3 DNA sequence: TGTGCCAGTAGTATTGGGCCGCCAGACGGCACAGATACGCAGTATTTT.

The rearrangement joins TRBV6-5 to TRBJ1-1; D call uncertain. The CDR3 contains 12 residues. Between the trimmed V and J ends, which lost 2 bases and 3 bases, there was a span of 4 bases. The V gene's germline CDR1 is MNHEY and CDR2 SVGAGI. The CDR3 DNA reads as TGTGCCAGCAGTTACAGCGACACTGAAGCTTTCTTT. This codes for CASSYSDTEAFF.

The CDR3 loop reads CASTPTVTGEKLFF. CDR3 DNA sequence: TGTGCCAGTACCCCTACAGTAACGGGTGAAAAACTGTTTTTT. This chain uses TRBV19 with TRBJ1-4; D not certain. Germline V lookup: CDR1 LNHDA, CDR2 SQIVND (reference sequence). V lost 7 bases to trimming and J lost 7 bases, with 16 bases between them. The CDR3 length is 14 residues.

The gene calls are TRBV29-1 and TRBJ1-5; 7 nucleotides match TRBD1. This CDR3 spans 15 amino acids. Germline loops: CDR1 SQVTM, CDR2 ANQGSEA. J lost 2 bases, V lost 3 bases, and 7 bases had no gene match. The CDR3: CSVDLTGTGNQPQHF. The CDR3 DNA reads as TGCAGCGTTGACTTGACCGGGACAGGCAATCAGCCCCAGCATTTT.

The CDR3: CASSHPGAGSYEQYF. The CDR3 region has the DNA TGTGCCAGCAGCCACCCCGGGGCGGGCTCCTACGAGCAGTACTTC. V is TRBV9 and J is TRBJ2-7; either TRBD1 or TRBD2 may supply D (5 bases each). The CDR3 runs 15 residues. V was shortened by 4 bases and J by 0 bases, with 14 bases between the two germline ends. The germline CDR1 and CDR2 sequences are SGDLS and YYNGEE.

The chain combines TRBV7-9 with TRBJ1-2, with 9 bases fitting TRBD1. V lost 2 bases to trimming and J lost 0 bases; unmatched junction nucleotides: 4. The CDR3 consists of 16 residues. Per the germline V gene, CDR1 is SEHNR and CDR2 is FQNEAQ (reference sequence). This CDR3 reads CASSLWDREANYGYTF. CDR3 nucleotide sequence: TGTGCCAGCAGCTTATGGGACAGGGAAGCTAACTATGGCTACACCTTC.

This clone was seen only once. The chain combines TRBV19 with TRBJ1-1; D call uncertain. Trimming removed 6 bases from V and 7 bases from J, with 12 bases in between. The CDR3 sequence is 12 residues long. Germline V gives CDR1 LNHDA, CDR2 SQIVND (reference sequence). CDR3 loop: CASRTPAGEAFF. In DNA form, the CDR3 reads TGTGCCAGTAGGACGCCCGCCGGTGAAGCTTTCTTT.

The chain carries TRBV27 and TRBJ1-4; the D is unclear. Germline CDR1 and CDR2: MNHEY and SMNVEV (reference sequence). This CDR3 contains 13 residues. Trimming left V 6 bases short and J 5 bases short, with 10 bases between. CDR3: CASSITANEKLFF. CDR3 DNA: TGTGCCAGCAGCATTACAGCAAATGAAAAACTGTTTTTT.

V gene TRBV5-1 combines with J gene TRBJ1-1; TRBD1 matches 7 bases. The trim removed 3 bases at V and 1 base at J, leaving 3 bases unmatched. The CDR3 runs 14 residues. The germline V gene has CDR1 SGHRS and CDR2 YFSETQ. The CDR3 region has the DNA TGCGCCAGCAGCTCGGGACAGCCGAACACTGAAGCTTTCTTT. Translating gives CASSSGQPNTEAFF.

The chain combines TRBV9 with TRBJ2-7; no definite D call. Germline values: CDR1 SGDLS, CDR2 YYNGEE. CDR3 size: 15 residues. Trimming removed 3 bases from V and 0 bases from J, with 13 bases in between. CDR3: CASSAQSLVSYEQYF. DNA of the CDR3: TGTGCCAGCAGCGCCCAGTCCCTGGTCTCCTACGAGCAGTACTTC.

The CDR3 sequence is CASRVGNTEAFF. In nucleotides, the CDR3 is TGTGCCAGCAGGGTCGGGAACACTGAAGCTTTCTTT. The chain is built from TRBV6-5 and TRBJ1-1; D remains unclear. CDR1 and CDR2 from the germline V gene are MNHEY and SVGAGI. Trimming left V 6 bases short and J 1 base short, with 6 bases between. CDR3 length equals 12 residues.

J is TRBJ1-1 and V is TRBV7-9; D is perhaps TRBD1 (5 bases). V was clipped by 1 base and J by 1 base, with 7 bases between them. Per the germline V gene, CDR1 is SEHNR and CDR2 is FQNEAQ (reference sequence). The CDR3 totals 14 residues. The CDR3 DNA reads as TGTGCCAGCAGCTTAGAAGGGGCGAACACTGAAGCTTTCTTT. It specifies CASSLEGANTEAFF.

The rearrangement links TRBV3-1 (or the pseudogene TRBV3-2) to TRBJ2-2, with 8 bases identical to TRBD2. The length of the CDR3 is 15 residues. With V trimmed by 0 bases and J by 6 bases, 3 bases remained unmatched. Germline V gene sequence: CDR1 LGHDT, CDR2 YNNKEL (reference sequence). The CDR3 bases are TGTGCCAGCAGCCAAGATGGTAGCGGGGCCGGGGAGCTGTTTTTT. Encoded protein: CASSQDGSGAGELFF.

The chain recombines TRBV6-6 with TRBJ2-3; D is perhaps TRBD2 (5 bases). Trimming removed 8 bases from V and 4 bases from J, with 10 bases in between. CDR1 is MNHNY and CDR2 is SVGAGI in the germline V gene (reference sequence). The CDR3 consists of 12 residues. The CDR3 here is CASRPAADTQYF. CDR3 bases: TGTGCCAGCCGGCCAGCGGCAGATACGCAGTATTTT.

The chain is built from TRBV29-1 and TRBJ1-1; D remains unclear. The CDR3 has 13 amino acids. Germline CDR1 and CDR2: SQVTM and ANQGSEA. The germline V and J ends were trimmed by 7 bases and 1 base, with 13 bases remaining between them. The chain's CDR3 is CSASTQENTEAFF. For the CDR3, the DNA is TGCAGCGCATCCACGCAGGAGAACACTGAAGCTTTCTTT.

CDR3 coding DNA: TGCGCCAGCAGCTTGGGGAGGAGACAGGGGATTAATGAGCAGTTCTTC. The encoded protein is CASSLGRRQGINEQFF. V gene TRBV5-1 combines with J gene TRBJ2-1, with TRBD1 matching 8 bases. Per germline, CDR1 SGHRS and CDR2 YFSETQ. The CDR3 runs to 16 residues. J gave up 7 bases and V 0 bases, and 9 bases lay outside the gene matches. The entire variable domain, with the rest obtained from reference TRBV5-1 and TRBJ2-1, is as follows: KAGVTQTPRYLIKTRGQQVTLSCSPISGHRSVSWYQQTPGQGLQFLFEYFSETQRNKGNFPGRFSGRQFSNSRSEMNVSTLELGDSALYLCASSLGRRQGINEQFFGPGTRLTVL.

In its sample, this clone was seen once. The rearrangement joins TRBV7-9 to TRBJ2-1; TRBD1 might be the D (6 bases). The CDR3 totals 16 residues. The V gene lost 5 bases and the J gene lost 0 bases, with 14 bases spanning the gap. The germline V gene has CDR1 SEHNR and CDR2 FQNEAQ (reference sequence). CDR3: CASSPPGQSSYNEQFF. As DNA, the CDR3 is TGTGCCAGCAGCCCCCCTGGACAGAGCTCCTACAATGAGCAGTTCTTC.

The CDR3 DNA reads as TGTGCCAGCAGCTTATTAGCGGGGGGCCAAGGCGAGCAGTTCTTC. Translating gives CASSLLAGGQGEQFF. The rearrangement links TRBV9 to TRBJ2-1; 10 bases align to TRBD2. CDR1 and CDR2 from the germline V gene are SGDLS and YYNGEE. This CDR3 has 15 residues. J was trimmed by 10 bases and V by 4 bases; bases with no gene match: 11.

The chain has TRBV11-3 and TRBJ1-6; D is ambiguous. Looked up from germline, CDR1 is SGHNT and CDR2 is YENEEA. With 1 base removed from V and 4 bases from J, the gap between germline ends came to 17 bases. This CDR3 is 18 amino acids long. The CDR3 sequence is CASSLGPEEVGYNSPLHF. In DNA, the CDR3 is TGTGCCAGCAGCTTAGGCCCTGAGGAGGTGGGATATAATTCACCCCTCCACTTT.

This rearrangement joins TRBV6-1 to TRBJ2-5; 8 bases agree with TRBD1. CDR1 and CDR2 from the germline V gene are MNHNS and SASEGT. Trimming cost V 6 bases and J 1 base; bases outside gene matches: 1. The CDR3 spans 13 residues. CDR3 nucleotides: TGTGCCAGCAGCACAGGGGGCCAAGAGACCCAGTACTTC. This translates into CASSTGGQETQYF.

This rearrangement joins TRBV12-2 to TRBJ1-2. TRBV12-2 is listed as a pseudogene. This CDR3 is 16 amino acids long. Here the CDR3 reads CASRLDGRGLSNGYTF. The CDR3 bases are TGTGCAAGTCGCTTAGATGGGAGGGGATTGTCGAATGGCTACACCTTC.

The chain combines TRBV3-1 (or the pseudogene TRBV3-2) with TRBJ2-1; 13 positions agree with TRBD2. The CDR3 runs to 15 residues. V lost 4 bases to trimming and J lost 9 bases; unmatched junction nucleotides: 6. The germline V gene has CDR1 LGHDT and CDR2 YNNKEL (reference sequence). The DNA of the CDR3 is TGTGCCAGCAGCCTAACTAGCGGGGGGGCGAGTGAGCAGTTCTTC. Translation gives CASSLTSGGASEQFF.

The CDR3 loop reads CASSEAGVLGSYEQYF. CDR3 nucleotides: TGTGCCAGCAGTGAAGCCGGGGTGCTTGGCTCCTACGAGCAGTACTTC. The chain carries TRBV2 and TRBJ2-7; TRBD2 is a possible D gene (5 bases). The CDR3 covers 16 residues. The germline V gene encodes CDR1 SNHLY and CDR2 FYNNEI. V shed 0 bases and J shed 0 bases, with 12 bases lying between them.

The rearrangement uses TRBV19 and TRBJ2-5, with 8 bases that match TRBD1. The CDR3 spans 15 residues. CDR1 and CDR2 from the germline V gene are LNHDA and SQIVND (reference sequence). V shed 6 bases, J shed 5 bases, and the junction held 11 bases outside the gene matches. In nucleotides, the CDR3 is TGTGCCAGTAGCATCGGTGGACAGGGTTCCGAGACCCAGTACTTC. As protein: CASSIGGQGSETQYF. Combining the CDR3 with reference TRBV19 and TRBJ2-5 gives the whole variable domain DGGITQSPKYLFRKEGQNVTLSCEQNLNHDAMYWYRQDPGQGLRLIYYSQIVNDFQKGDIAEGYSVSREKKESFPLTVTSAQKNPTAFYLCASSIGGQGSETQYFGPGTRLLVL.

V gene TRBV30 combines with J gene TRBJ1-4, with D unclear. The germline gives CDR1 GTSNPN, CDR2 SVGIG (reference sequence). Trimming pared 4 bases from V and 7 bases from J, leaving 16 bases between. There are 14 residues in the CDR3. The CDR3 DNA reads TGTGCCTGGATTCCCAAAGGTCCGGGTGAAAAACTGTTTTTT. Protein: CAWIPKGPGEKLFF.

V is TRBV7-8 and J is TRBJ1-6, with TRBD1 matching 8 bases. Losses at the gene ends were 1 base for V and 8 bases for J; bases not matched to a gene: 7. Germline loops: CDR1 SGHVS, CDR2 FQNEAQ. This CDR3 has 16 amino acids. In nucleotides, the CDR3 is TGTGCCAGCAGCTTAGGGGCGTACAGGGGGGATTCACCCCTCCACTTT. The encoded protein is CASSLGAYRGDSPLHF. The whole variable domain, remainder taken from reference TRBV7-8 and TRBJ1-6, is GAGVSQSPRYKVAKRGQDVALRCDPISGHVSLFWYQQALGQGPEFLTYFQNEAQLDKSGLPSDRFFAERPEGSVSTLKIQRTQQEDSAVYLCASSLGAYRGDSPLHFGNGTRLTVT.

This chain uses TRBV5-4 with TRBJ1-4, with 8 bases fitting TRBD1. This CDR3 is 14 amino acids long. V shed 4 bases, J shed 8 bases, and the junction held 7 bases outside the gene matches. Germline V CDR1 and CDR2: SGHNT, YYREEE (reference sequence). The chain's CDR3 is CASSPGQAGEKLFF. For the CDR3, the DNA is TGTGCCAGCAGCCCGGGACAGGCTGGGGAAAAACTGTTTTTT. Together with reference TRBV5-4 and TRBJ1-4, the CDR3 gives the full variable domain: ETGVTQSPTHLIKTRGQQVTLRCSSQSGHNTVSWYQQALGQGPQFIFQYYREEENGRGNFPPRFSGLQFPNYSSELNVNALELDDSALYLCASSPGQAGEKLFFGSGTQLSVL.

The rearrangement joins TRBV28 to TRBJ1-3, with D maybe TRBD1 (5 bases). V was shortened by 5 bases and J by 8 bases, with 19 bases between the two germline ends. Germline V gene data show CDR1 as MDHEN and CDR2 as SYDVKM. CDR3 length equals 15 residues. The CDR3 coding sequence is TGTGCCAGCAGTCCAGGGTTTAGTACGGGGGACACCATATATTTT. Translation gives CASSPGFSTGDTIYF.

This chain links TRBV4-1 with TRBJ1-6; 7 nucleotides align to TRBD1. Germline assignment: CDR1 MGHRA and CDR2 YSYEKL. The CDR3 extends over 16 amino acids. The junction had 6 bases not matched to a gene; V was cut back by 1 base and J by 6 bases. CDR3 residues: CASSQAGRGFNSPLHF. The CDR3 coding sequence is TGCGCCAGCAGCCAAGCCGGCAGGGGGTTTAATTCACCCCTCCACTTT.